The 23 T cell receptor beta chains reported below all come from one sample, sequenced in a study of shared clonotypes between healthy human individuals. Generated by immunoSEQ multiplex PCR, the TCRdb table keeps only in-frame clones and is missing some. The table lists 2.3 million or so clones, approximately 95% of them singletons. Material for sequencing was naive CD4+ T cells from PBMCs. Subset specified: CD45RA+ positively selected. These receptors were collected from a man aged 18-30 years in good health. Some clones in this sample may be carry-over from other donors' samples.

The chain uses TRBV18 and TRBJ1-4, with D possibly matching TRBD1 (6 bases). CDR1 is KGHSH, CDR2 LQKENI, per germline. CDR3 length: 16 amino acids. V was cut by 3 bases and J by 7 bases, with 18 bases left in between. The DNA for the CDR3 is TGTGCCAGCTCACCTTTCCAACAGGGTATGGGTGAAAAACTGTTTTTT. Amino acids: CASSPFQQGMGEKLFF. The full variable domain, in which reference TRBV18 and TRBJ1-4 provide the parts outside the CDR3, is NAGVMQNPRHLVRRRGQEARLRCSPMKGHSHVYWYRQLPEEGLKFMVYLQKENIIDESGMPKERFSAEFPKEGPSILRIQQVVRGDSAAYFCASSPFQQGMGEKLFFGSGTQLSVL.

The sample holds one count of this clone. The chain has TRBV11-2 and TRBJ1-1; D possibly corresponds to TRBD1 (6 bases). The V gene lost 3 bases and the J gene lost 5 bases, with 22 bases spanning the gap. CDR1 is SGHAT and CDR2 is FQNNGV in the germline V gene. The CDR3 sequence is 17 residues long. CDR3 region: CASSFPRGTGMGTEAFF. In DNA form, the CDR3 reads TGTGCCAGCAGCTTCCCCAGGGGTACAGGGATGGGGACTGAAGCTTTCTTT.

The rearrangement uses TRBV2 and TRBJ2-1; D tentatively fits TRBD1 or TRBD2 (6 bases each). CDR3 size: 15 residues. The ends were cut back, 7 bases at V and 1 base at J, with 14 bases in the middle. Germline loops: CDR1 SNHLY, CDR2 FYNNEI. The CDR3 reads CASNFRGGSYNEQFF. In DNA form, the CDR3 reads TGTGCCAGCAATTTCAGAGGGGGGTCCTACAATGAGCAGTTCTTC.

The chain uses TRBV28 and TRBJ1-1; TRBD1 agrees at 7 bases. Germline loops: CDR1 MDHEN, CDR2 SYDVKM. CDR3 length equals 15 residues. V was pared by 2 bases and J by 4 bases, with 7 bases of the junction left unmatched. The CDR3 DNA reads as TGTGCCAGCAGTTTAATAGGGGGCGAGGGCACTGAAGCTTTCTTT. It codes for CASSLIGGEGTEAFF.

The chain has TRBV15 and TRBJ2-5; 7 bases are shared with TRBD2. The CDR3 has 15 amino acids. Germline CDR1 LNHNV, CDR2 YYDKDF (reference sequence). V was clipped by 2 bases and J by 2 bases; unmatched bases: 5. Here the CDR3 reads CATSRSGIAQETQYF. The CDR3 DNA sequence: TGTGCCACCAGCAGAAGCGGGATAGCACAAGAGACCCAGTACTTC.

The chain has TRBV6-5 and TRBJ1-2, with D possibly matching TRBD1 (5 bases). CDR3 length: 15 residues. CDR1 and CDR2 (germline): MNHEY, SVGAGI. Between the trimmed V and J ends, which lost 2 bases and 5 bases, there was a span of 15 bases. The CDR3 protein is CASSYITGTSYGYTF. Written as DNA, the CDR3 is TGTGCCAGCAGTTACATAACCGGGACGTCTTATGGCTACACCTTC.

A word on this clone: Other DNA sequences from this sample encode an identical CDR3 as well. The V call is TRBV5-1, the J call TRBJ2-1; a possible D gene is TRBD1 (7 bases). This CDR3 comprises 13 residues. The V and J ends lost 3 bases and 8 bases respectively, with 12 bases between them. Germline lookup yields CDR1 SGHRS and CDR2 YFSETQ. The CDR3 here is CASSWQGGDEQFF. The CDR3 nucleotides read TGCGCCAGCAGCTGGCAGGGGGGCGATGAGCAGTTCTTC.

This clone was found a few times. J is TRBJ1-5 and V is TRBV19; D is unresolved. The V gene lost 6 bases and the J gene lost 1 base, with 16 bases spanning the gap. CDR1 and CDR2 from the germline V gene are LNHDA and SQIVND (reference sequence). The CDR3 sequence is 16 residues long. This CDR3 is CASRGRTDHSNQPQHF. For the CDR3, the DNA is TGTGCCAGTAGAGGGAGGACGGACCACAGCAATCAGCCCCAGCATTTT.

The V gene is TRBV2, the J gene TRBJ1-5, with D tentatively TRBD1 (6 bases). The CDR3 extends over 15 amino acids. V dropped 4 bases and J dropped 6 bases, with 16 bases sitting between them. Germline values: CDR1 SNHLY, CDR2 FYNNEI. The CDR3 DNA follows: TGTGCCAGCAGTGGGGGGACGGGGGGCGGTCAGCCCCAGCATTTT. Translated, it gives CASSGGTGGGQPQHF.

This chain joins TRBV5-1 and TRBJ2-7; a weak D match, TRBD2 (5 bases). CDR1 and CDR2 from the germline V gene are SGHRS and YFSETQ. The CDR3 has 14 amino acids. V lost 1 base and J lost 5, with 13 bases in between. This chain's CDR3 is CASSLYRGSNEQYF. The DNA for the CDR3 is TGCGCCAGCAGCTTGTATCGGGGATCCAACGAGCAGTACTTC.

The rearrangement links TRBV5-8 to TRBJ2-5, with a possible D match to TRBD1 (6 bases). V dropped 5 bases and J dropped 3 bases, with 17 bases sitting between them. The CDR3 covers 15 residues. Germline V lookup: CDR1 SGHTS, CDR2 YDEGEE. The CDR3 is CASSRGGTYEETQYF. For the CDR3, the DNA is TGTGCCAGCAGTCGAGGGGGAACCTATGAAGAGACCCAGTACTTC.

The chain carries TRBV4-1 and TRBJ1-1; D gene uncertain. CDR3 length equals 15 residues. Between the trimmed V and J ends, which lost 7 bases and 1 base, there was a span of 16 bases. From germline, CDR1 is MGHRA and CDR2 YSYEKL. CDR3: CASTKSDGKNTEAFF. The CDR3 coding sequence is TGCGCCAGCACCAAATCGGACGGGAAGAACACTGAAGCTTTCTTT.

In this sample, this clone turned up once. The chain carries TRBV5-1 and TRBJ2-3, with 7 positions matching TRBD2. Germline V gene data show CDR1 as SGHRS and CDR2 as YFSETQ. Losses at the gene ends were 0 bases for V and 1 base for J; bases not matched to a gene: 2. CDR3 length: 15 residues. The CDR3 DNA reads TGCGCCAGCAGCTTGGAGCGGGGCGGCACAGATACGCAGTATTTT. Protein sequence: CASSLERGGTDTQYF.

The chain carries TRBV27 and TRBJ2-2; TRBD2 matches 14 bases. CDR1 and CDR2 from the germline V gene are MNHEY and SMNVEV (reference sequence). Trimming removed 6 bases from V and 4 bases from J; junction bases left unmatched: 7. This CDR3 has 17 residues. Here the CDR3 reads CASSEGLAGVGTGELFF. For the CDR3, the DNA is TGTGCCAGCAGCGAGGGACTAGCGGGAGTTGGCACCGGGGAGCTGTTTTTT.

This chain connects TRBV9 to TRBJ1-2; TRBD1 might be the D (5 bases). This CDR3 region has 14 residues. Trimming left V 4 bases short and J 0 bases short, with 10 bases between. Germline V gene sequence: CDR1 SGDLS, CDR2 YYNGEE. The CDR3 reads CASSPTGTNYGYTF. CDR3 sequence (DNA): TGTGCCAGCAGCCCAACAGGTACTAACTATGGCTACACCTTC.

Points on this clone: Other nucleotide sequences from this sample produce the same CDR3. The rearrangement uses TRBV7-3 and TRBJ2-1, with 7 bases lining up with TRBD2. CDR1 and CDR2 (germline): SGHTA, FQGTGA. This CDR3 is 15 amino acids long. Trimming cost V 2 bases and J 3 bases; bases outside gene matches: 4. CDR3 sequence (DNA): TGTGCCAGCAGCTTATTTGGGGGGGTCTACAATGAGCAGTTCTTC. It codes for CASSLFGGVYNEQFF.

V is TRBV2 and J is TRBJ2-1; 8 nucleotides align to TRBD1. V shed 7 bases, J shed 8 bases, and the junction held 10 bases outside the gene matches. Germline V gene sequence: CDR1 SNHLY, CDR2 FYNNEI. The CDR3 runs to 14 residues. Here the CDR3 reads CASMVGQGNYEQFF. The CDR3 DNA follows: TGTGCCAGCATGGTCGGACAGGGTAACTATGAGCAGTTCTTC.

The gene calls are TRBV27 and TRBJ1-4, with D unresolved. Germline CDR1 is MNHEY and CDR2 is SMNVEV (reference sequence). V was shortened by 4 bases and J by 8 bases, with 17 bases between the two germline ends. The CDR3 runs 15 residues. The CDR3 nucleotides are TGTGCCAGCAGTTCCCGAGGAGGCCAGAGAGAAAAACTGTTTTTT. Amino acids: CASSSRGGQREKLFF. The entire variable domain, with the rest obtained from reference TRBV27 and TRBJ1-4, is as follows: EAQVTQNPRYLITVTGKKLTVTCSQNMNHEYMSWYRQDPGLGLRQIYYSMNVEVTDKGDVPEGYKVSRKEKRNFPLILESPSPNQTSLYFCASSSRGGQREKLFFGSGTQLSVL.

For this clone: This CDR3 is also generated by other DNA sequences in the sample. The chain carries TRBV30 and TRBJ2-7, with TRBD1 as a possible D gene (6 bases). This CDR3 region has 13 residues. Trimming removed 2 bases from V and 2 bases from J, with 10 bases in between. Per germline, CDR1 GTSNPN and CDR2 SVGIG (reference sequence). CDR3 in amino acids: CAWSSGTPYEQYF. DNA of the CDR3: TGTGCCTGGAGTTCGGGGACACCCTACGAGCAGTACTTC.

This clone has only one observation. The chain recombines TRBV5-4 with TRBJ1-1; 7 bases are shared with TRBD1. V gave up 0 bases and J gave up 0 bases; unmatched junction bases: 2. Germline V gene data show CDR1 as SGHNT and CDR2 as YYREEE (reference sequence). There are 15 residues in the CDR3. The CDR3 sequence is CASSLATGMNTEAFF. Here the CDR3 DNA reads TGTGCCAGCAGCTTGGCGACAGGGATGAACACTGAAGCTTTCTTT.

The chain links TRBV6-5 to TRBJ1-1; no clear D. The V end lost 5 bases, the J end lost 0 bases, and 7 bases lay between the germline ends. This CDR3 comprises 13 residues. Per germline, CDR1 MNHEY and CDR2 SVGAGI. CDR3 nucleotide sequence: TGTGCCAGCAGTCGGGATGTGAACACTGAAGCTTTCTTT. Residues: CASSRDVNTEAFF.

The J gene is TRBJ1-2, the V gene TRBV4-2; the D is unclear. The CDR3 covers 15 residues. V shed 0 bases and J shed 2 bases, with 10 bases lying between them. The germline gives CDR1 LGHNA, CDR2 YNFKEQ. CDR3 protein: CASSQDFTENYGYTF. The DNA for the CDR3 is TGTGCCAGCAGCCAAGATTTCACAGAAAACTATGGCTACACCTTC.

Note on this clone: One end of the junction varies from germline; a read error may be responsible. The chain combines TRBV19 with TRBJ2-2; D is perhaps TRBD2 (6 bases). Germline V CDR1 and CDR2: LNHDA, SQIVND (reference sequence). The CDR3 sequence is 16 residues long. This CDR3 is CASSMSAGRNAGELFF. DNA for the CDR3: TGTGCCAGTAGTATGTCGGCAGGGAGGAACGCCGGGGAGCTGTTTTTT.